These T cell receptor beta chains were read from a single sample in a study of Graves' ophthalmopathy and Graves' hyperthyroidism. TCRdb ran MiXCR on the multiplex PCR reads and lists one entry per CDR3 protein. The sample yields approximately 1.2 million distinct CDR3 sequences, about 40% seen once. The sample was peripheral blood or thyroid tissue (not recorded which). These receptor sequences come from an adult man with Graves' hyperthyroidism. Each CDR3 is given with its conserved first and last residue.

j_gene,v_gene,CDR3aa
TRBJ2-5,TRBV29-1,CSVEDRESETQYF
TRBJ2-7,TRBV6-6,CASSYLLAGDEQYF
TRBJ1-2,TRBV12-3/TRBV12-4,CASTSGQGYGYTF
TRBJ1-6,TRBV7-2,CASSPGTFNSPLHF
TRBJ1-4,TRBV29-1,CSVLSGKLFF
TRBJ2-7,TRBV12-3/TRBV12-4,CASSLILDGSSYEQYF
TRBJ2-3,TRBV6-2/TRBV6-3,CASRRRQGATDTQYF
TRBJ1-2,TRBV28,CASSADRYTF
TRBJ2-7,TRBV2,CASNGDQNEQYF
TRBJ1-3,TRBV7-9,CASSLPDGLSGNTIYF
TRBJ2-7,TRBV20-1,CSASNRAYEQYF
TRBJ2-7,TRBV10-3,CATGGRLSLSPYEQYF
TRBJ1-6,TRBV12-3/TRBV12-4,CASSDRVVGSPLHF
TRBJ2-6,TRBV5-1,CASSLLPQGSGANVLTF
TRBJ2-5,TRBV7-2,CASSSAYSETQYF
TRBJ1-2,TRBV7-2,CASSSRTGAWDYGYTF
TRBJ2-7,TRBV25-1,CASSSGREPTYEQYF
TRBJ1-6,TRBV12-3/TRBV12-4,CASSQGGNNSPLHF
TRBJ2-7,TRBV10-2,CASSVTVAGGAYEQYF
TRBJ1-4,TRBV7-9,CASSDTTGDGEKLFF
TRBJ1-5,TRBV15,CATSRVSQGIYSNQPQHF
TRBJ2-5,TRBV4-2,CASSQEPRAETQYF
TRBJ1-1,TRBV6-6,CASSGTRNTEAFF
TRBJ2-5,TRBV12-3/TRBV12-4,CASSLGGALQETQYF
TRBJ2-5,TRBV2,CASSAVFLRAGTQYF
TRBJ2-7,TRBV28,CASRGNGYEQYF
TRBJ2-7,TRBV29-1,CSVPGQGAEEQYF
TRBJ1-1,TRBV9,CASSVGTSGALNTEAFF
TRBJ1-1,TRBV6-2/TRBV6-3,CASRPQGVGTEAFF
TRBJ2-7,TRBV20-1,CSVREGQASEQYF
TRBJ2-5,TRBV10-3,CASINYIGSPETQYF
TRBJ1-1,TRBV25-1,CASSLDGSTGAFF
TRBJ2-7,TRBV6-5,CASTGAYEQYF
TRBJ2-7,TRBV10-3,CATSPDYNYEQYF
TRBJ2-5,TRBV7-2,CASSLRDYGPPYF
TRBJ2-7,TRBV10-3,CASSEVGGRPFEQYF
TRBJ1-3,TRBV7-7,CASSSPGATIYF
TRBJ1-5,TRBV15,CATSETAQETQHF
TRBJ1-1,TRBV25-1,CASCQGTGGVNTEAFF
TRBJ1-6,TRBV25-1,CATSGQDNSPLHF
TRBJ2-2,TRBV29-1,CSVVESWAGELFF
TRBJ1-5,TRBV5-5,CASSKDTLAPQHF
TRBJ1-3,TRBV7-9,CASRTGGGVHTIYF
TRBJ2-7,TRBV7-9,CASSLQGPNYEQYF
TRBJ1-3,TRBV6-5,CASTQGSGNTIYF
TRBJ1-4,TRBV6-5,CASSITTGTTNEKLFF
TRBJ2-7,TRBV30,CAWNFPGASEQYF
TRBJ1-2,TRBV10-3,CAINTAGGGNYGYTF
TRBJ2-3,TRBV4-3,CASSQALGGRPTADTQYF
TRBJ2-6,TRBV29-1,CSVLNAGANVLTF
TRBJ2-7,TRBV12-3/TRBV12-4,CASRASGRGSYEQYF
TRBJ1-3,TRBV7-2,CASSLDRGGNTIYF
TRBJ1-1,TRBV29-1,CSGGTGAEAFF
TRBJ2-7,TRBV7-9,CASSLTANTASPPYF
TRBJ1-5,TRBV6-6,CATAAGLNQPHHF
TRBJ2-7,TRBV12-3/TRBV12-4,CASSSRRRFVEQYF
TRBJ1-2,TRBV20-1,CNIARVLAGYTF
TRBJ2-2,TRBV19,CASSIAGGDRPGELFF
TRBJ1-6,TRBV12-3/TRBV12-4,CASSRSFGHNSPLHF